What follows is one T cell receptor beta chain and its context. These data belong to a study of blood T cell repertoires in COVID-19. The CDR3 contains 13 residues. Trimming cost V 1 base and J 3 bases, with 7 bases left between them. CDR1 SGHVS and CDR2 FQNEAQ come from the germline V gene. Assay used: immunoSEQ multiplex PCR; TCRdb lists only in-frame clones, some missing. The sample records approximately 51,000 clones, about 88% being singletons. Source material: peripheral blood. The sequence was collected from a man in his forties with active COVID-19. The chain couples TRBV7-8 to TRBJ2-7, with D possibly being TRBD2 (6 bases). The CDR3 nucleotides are TGTGCCAGCAGCTTAGGGAGGGGCTACGAGCAGTACTTC. It yields the protein CASSLGRGYEQYF.